Presented here are 25 T cell receptor beta chains from one specimen sequenced in a study of T cell changes during pregnancy in multiple sclerosis. Only in-frame clones appear in the TCRdb table, and some are missing; sequencing was by immunoSEQ multiplex PCR. Of tens of thousands of clones listed, roughly nine tenths are singletons. The specimen was CD4+ T cells from peripheral blood mononuclear cells, collected before pregnancy. All receptors come from a female donor with multiple sclerosis, enrolled in a pregnancy study.

The rearrangement links TRBV4-3 to TRBJ1-5; tentatively, D is TRBD1 (5 bases). From germline, CDR1 is LGHNA and CDR2 YSLEER. V lost 1 base, J lost 3 bases, and 10 bases lay in between. The CDR3 is 15 residues long. In DNA form, the CDR3 reads TGCGCCAGCAGCCAAGGCAAAGGGGCCAATCAGCCCCAGCATTTT. It is translated as CASSQGKGANQPQHF.

The CDR3 loop is CASRKGNLENTEAFF. DNA for the CDR3: TGTGCCAGCAGAAAGGGGAATCTAGAGAACACTGAAGCTTTCTTT. This rearrangement joins TRBV7-3 to TRBJ1-1; a weak D match, TRBD1 (5 bases). V gave up 6 bases and J gave up 1 base, with 15 bases separating them. Germline CDR1 is SGHTA and CDR2 is FQGTGA. The CDR3 is 15 amino acids.

The chain joins TRBV7-2 to TRBJ1-1; 9 bases line up with TRBD1. Trimming at V came to 3 bases and at J to 11 bases, leaving 10 bases not matched to a gene. CDR3 length: 14 residues. Germline assignment: CDR1 SGHTA and CDR2 FQGNSA. CDR3 DNA sequence: TGTGCCAGCAGCTTCACAGGGGGCGTTATCATGGCTTTCTTT. Translating gives CASSFTGGVIMAFF.

J is TRBJ2-5 and V is TRBV6-6; tentative D call: TRBD1 (6 bases). Germline CDR1 and CDR2: MNHNY and SVGAGI (reference sequence). The ends were cut back, 0 bases at V and 3 bases at J, with 14 bases in the middle. The CDR3 covers 16 residues. This CDR3 is CASSYSGQITKETQYF. The CDR3 DNA reads as TGTGCCAGCAGTTACTCGGGACAAATCACCAAAGAGACCCAGTACTTC.

This rearrangement joins TRBV4-1 to TRBJ2-7; TRBD1 matches at 11 bases. Per germline, CDR1 MGHRA and CDR2 YSYEKL. The CDR3 sequence is 15 residues long. The J segment lost 6 bases and the V segment lost 1 base, leaving 5 bases of the junction unmatched. The CDR3: CASSQVPGTGGEQYF. In nucleotides, the CDR3 is TGCGCCAGCAGCCAAGTCCCGGGGACAGGGGGCGAGCAGTACTTC.

The J gene is TRBJ1-3, the V gene TRBV10-3, with TRBD1 matching over 8 bases. Trimming took 4 bases from V and 5 from J; bases not matched to a gene: 7. The CDR3 is 15 residues long. Germline CDR1 is ENHRY and CDR2 is SYGVKD. In DNA, the CDR3 is TGTGCCATCAGTGTTCCGGGACAGGATAGAAACACCATATATTTT. Its protein product is CAISVPGQDRNTIYF.

V gene TRBV9 combines with J gene TRBJ2-7; TRBD1 matches 11 bases. V lost 3 bases and J lost 7; bases outside the gene matches: 6. Germline lookup yields CDR1 SGDLS and CDR2 YYNGEE. CDR3 length equals 14 residues. The chain's CDR3 is CASSAGTGGGEQYF. The DNA of the CDR3 is TGTGCCAGCAGCGCCGGGACAGGGGGAGGAGAGCAGTACTTC.

V and J are TRBV7-3 and TRBJ1-1, with D perhaps TRBD1 (5 bases). There are 16 residues in the CDR3. V lost 5 bases to trimming and J lost 0 bases, with 16 bases between them. Germline CDR1 SGHTA, CDR2 FQGTGA. The CDR3 bases are TGTGCCAGCAGCCGTAGGCCGACAGCGATGAACACTGAAGCTTTCTTT. Translated: CASSRRPTAMNTEAFF.

The chain is built from TRBV5-1 and TRBJ1-1; D not resolved. Trimming took off 4 bases at V and 0 bases at J, with 7 bases between the two ends. This CDR3 spans 13 amino acids. Germline values: CDR1 SGHRS, CDR2 YFSETQ. The CDR3 protein is CASSGSMNTEAFF. For the CDR3, the DNA is TGCGCCAGCAGCGGGAGTATGAACACTGAAGCTTTCTTT.

The chain employs TRBV2 and TRBJ2-7; maybe TRBD1 (5 bases). The CDR3 is made up of 14 amino acids. Germline CDR1 is SNHLY and CDR2 is FYNNEI. Deletions cut 4 bases from V and 8 bases from J, with 18 bases between. In nucleotides, the CDR3 is TGTGCCAGCAGTGGTGACAGTTCTTGGGTTCAGCAGTACTTC. It translates to CASSGDSSWVQQYF.

CDR3: CASSRLGQAYNTEAFF. CDR3 nucleotide sequence: TGTGCCAGCAGCAGACTGGGACAGGCCTATAACACTGAAGCTTTCTTT. The chain carries TRBV7-9 and TRBJ1-1; TRBD1 agrees at 8 bases. Germline CDR1 is SEHNR and CDR2 is FQNEAQ (reference sequence). The CDR3 spans 16 residues. The J segment lost 2 bases and the V segment lost 5 bases, leaving 10 bases of the junction unmatched.

The chain has TRBV7-9 and TRBJ1-2; 8 bases map to TRBD1. CDR1 and CDR2 from the germline V gene are SEHNR and FQNEAQ (reference sequence). The CDR3 contains 15 residues. V was pared by 5 bases and J by 0 bases, with 5 bases of the junction left unmatched. The CDR3 DNA follows: TGTGCCAGCAGCCCTCAGGGGGCTCCTAACTATGGCTACACCTTC. Residues: CASSPQGAPNYGYTF.

The V and J genes are TRBV19 and TRBJ1-6; the match to TRBD1 covers 9 bases. Germline V gives CDR1 LNHDA, CDR2 SQIVND (reference sequence). This CDR3 is 14 amino acids long. J lost 7 bases, V lost 7 bases, and 5 bases had no gene match. The CDR3 here is CASTRTGGNSPLHF. The CDR3, as DNA: TGTGCCAGTACCAGAACAGGGGGCAATTCACCCCTCCACTTT.

The chain links TRBV5-6 to TRBJ2-1, with 9 positions matching TRBD1. The length of the CDR3 is 16 residues. With V trimmed by 1 base and J by 5 bases, 7 bases remained unmatched. Germline values: CDR1 SGHDT, CDR2 YYEEEE. CDR3 loop: CASSLPGTGSNNEQFF. The CDR3 DNA reads TGTGCCAGCAGCTTGCCTGGGACAGGGTCTAACAATGAGCAGTTCTTC.

The genes are TRBV27 and TRBJ1-2; maybe TRBD1 (5 bases). The length of the CDR3 is 14 residues. CDR1 is MNHEY and CDR2 is SMNVEV in the germline V gene (reference sequence). V was shortened by 4 bases and J by 0 bases, with 9 bases between the two germline ends. CDR3 residues: CASSWAGTNYGYTF. The CDR3 DNA follows: TGTGCCAGCAGTTGGGCAGGGACTAACTATGGCTACACCTTC.

The chain links TRBV5-5 to TRBJ2-7; a possible D gene is TRBD2 (7 bases). Germline loops: CDR1 SGHKS, CDR2 YYEKEE (reference sequence). This CDR3 spans 15 amino acids. Trimming removed 0 bases from V and 3 bases from J, with 13 bases in between. In nucleotides, the CDR3 is TGTGCCAGCAGCTTGGATGGGGGGGGGCTCTACGAGCAGTACTTC. Amino acid sequence: CASSLDGGGLYEQYF. The entire variable domain, with the rest obtained from reference TRBV5-5 and TRBJ2-7, is as follows: DAGVTQSPTHLIKTRGQQVTLRCSPISGHKSVSWYQQVLGQGPQFIFQYYEKEERGRGNFPDRFSARQFPNYSSELNVNALLLGDSALYLCASSLDGGGLYEQYFGPGTRLTVT.

V and J are TRBV11-2 and TRBJ2-7; 7 nucleotides agree with TRBD2. Germline CDR1 and CDR2: SGHAT and FQNNGV. There are 13 residues in the CDR3. V was clipped by 5 bases and J by 3 bases; unmatched bases: 4. The CDR3 region is CASSRLAGYEQYF. Written as DNA, the CDR3 is TGTGCCAGCAGCCGTTTAGCGGGCTACGAGCAGTACTTC. The whole variable domain, remainder taken from reference TRBV11-2 and TRBJ2-7, is EAGVAQSPRYKIIEKRQSVAFWCNPISGHATLYWYQQILGQGPKLLIQFQNNGVVDDSQLPKDRFSAERLKGVDSTLKIQPAKLEDSAVYLCASSRLAGYEQYFGPGTRLTVT.

The CDR3 DNA reads TGTGCCAGCAGCTTAGCGCTTCGAGGAATCGAGCAGTACTTC. Its protein product is CASSLALRGIEQYF. The chain combines TRBV7-2 with TRBJ2-7; D is ambiguous. This CDR3 has 14 residues. Germline CDR1 reads SGHTA; CDR2 reads FQGNSA. The V end was cut by 0 bases, the J end by 6 bases, with 12 bases between.

The genes are TRBV6-5 and TRBJ1-5; no clear D gene. Trimming left V 2 bases short and J 9 bases short, with 8 bases between. Germline CDR1 MNHEY, CDR2 SVGAGI. The CDR3 totals 12 residues. In nucleotides, the CDR3 is TGTGCCAGCAGTTACCCTAGAGGGCCCCAGCATTTT. This translates into CASSYPRGPQHF.

Only a few counts were recorded for this clone. The chain has TRBV6-1 and TRBJ1-4; D is unresolved. The CDR3 length is 13 residues. The V and J ends lost 5 bases and 3 bases respectively, with 7 bases between them. The germline V gene encodes CDR1 MNHNS and CDR2 SASEGT. CDR3 loop: CASSPWPNEKLFF. The CDR3 region has the DNA TGTGCCAGCAGTCCGTGGCCTAATGAAAAACTGTTTTTT.

The V and J genes are TRBV19 and TRBJ1-6; TRBD1 agrees at 7 bases. This CDR3 has 14 residues. The germline V gene has CDR1 LNHDA and CDR2 SQIVND (reference sequence). V lost 7 bases to trimming and J lost 10 bases; unmatched junction nucleotides: 10. Written as DNA, the CDR3 is TGTGCCAGTACGGACGGTAACAGGGGATCACCCCTCCACTTT. It is translated as CASTDGNRGSPLHF.

The V and J genes are TRBV7-8 and TRBJ2-5, with a weak D call TRBD2 (5 bases). The CDR3 is 12 amino acids. The ends were cut back, 5 bases at V and 5 bases at J, with 9 bases in the middle. Per germline, CDR1 SGHVS and CDR2 FQNEAQ. CDR3 region: CASSRRVETQYF. The CDR3 DNA reads as TGTGCCAGCAGCCGGCGGGTGGAGACCCAGTACTTC.

The chain uses TRBV6-5 and TRBJ1-1, with a tentative D call TRBD1 (6 bases). Germline-derived CDR1 and CDR2 are MNHEY and SVGAGI. V lost 2 bases and J lost 7, with 11 bases in between. The CDR3 consists of 13 residues. The CDR3 loop reads CASSYEGHLEAFF. The CDR3 DNA sequence: TGTGCCAGCAGTTACGAGGGACACCTTGAAGCTTTCTTT.

The chain has TRBV7-2 and TRBJ1-1; 8 bases align to TRBD1. V lost 5 bases to trimming and J lost 1 base; unmatched junction nucleotides: 6. CDR1 and CDR2 from the germline V gene are SGHTA and FQGNSA. This CDR3 has 15 amino acids. The CDR3 here is CASSTIGQGNTEAFF. The DNA for the CDR3 is TGTGCCAGCAGCACCATTGGACAGGGGAACACTGAAGCTTTCTTT.

The V and J genes are TRBV19 and TRBJ1-5, with 7 bases fitting TRBD1. The germline V gene encodes CDR1 LNHDA and CDR2 SQIVND (reference sequence). Trimming removed 1 base from V and 3 bases from J; junction bases left unmatched: 3. The CDR3 contains 15 residues. This CDR3 reads CASSIVGTDNQPQHF. The CDR3 DNA follows: TGTGCCAGTAGTATAGTAGGGACAGACAATCAGCCCCAGCATTTT.